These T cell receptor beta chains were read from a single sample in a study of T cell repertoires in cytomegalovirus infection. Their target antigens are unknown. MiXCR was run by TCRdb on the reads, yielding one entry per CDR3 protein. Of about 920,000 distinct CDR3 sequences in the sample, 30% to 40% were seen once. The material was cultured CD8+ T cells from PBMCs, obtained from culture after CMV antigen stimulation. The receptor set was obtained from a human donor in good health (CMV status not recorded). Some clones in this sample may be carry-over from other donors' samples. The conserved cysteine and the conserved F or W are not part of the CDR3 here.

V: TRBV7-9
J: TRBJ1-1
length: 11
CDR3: ASSFSRDTEAF

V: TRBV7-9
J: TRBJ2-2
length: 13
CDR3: ASSRLFGATGELF

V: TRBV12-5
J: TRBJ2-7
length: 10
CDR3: ASGRGRDEQY

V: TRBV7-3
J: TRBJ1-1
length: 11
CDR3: ASCRGHGTEAF

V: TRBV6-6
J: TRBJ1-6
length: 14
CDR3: ASSFGTPEEGSPLH

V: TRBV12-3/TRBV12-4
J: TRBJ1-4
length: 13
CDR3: ASTRGGVMGEKLF

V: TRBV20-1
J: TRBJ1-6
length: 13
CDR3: SATNGQAYNSPLH

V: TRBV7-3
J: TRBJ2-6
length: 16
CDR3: ASSLIGGLSSGANVLT

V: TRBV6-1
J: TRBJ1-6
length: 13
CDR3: ASGAEGGINSPLH

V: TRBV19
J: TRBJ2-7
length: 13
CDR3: ASSIVTAGTYEQY

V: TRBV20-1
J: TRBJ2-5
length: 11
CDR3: SARGLAGETQY

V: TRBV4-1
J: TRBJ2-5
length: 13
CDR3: ASSQASGPGETQY

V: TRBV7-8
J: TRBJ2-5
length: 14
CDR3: ASSSPDRGAEETQY

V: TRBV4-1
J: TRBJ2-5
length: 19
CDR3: ASSHMSRRTSGAEGQETQY

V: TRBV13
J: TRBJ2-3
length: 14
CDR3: ASSFRTGYNTDTQY

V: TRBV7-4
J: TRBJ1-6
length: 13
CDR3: ASSIPGTGDYSLH

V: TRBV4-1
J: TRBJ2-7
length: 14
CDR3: ASSQDGGQGLYEQY

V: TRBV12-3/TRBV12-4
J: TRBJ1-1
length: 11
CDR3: ANSPPGRTEAF

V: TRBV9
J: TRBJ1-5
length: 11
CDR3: ASSGDNNQPQH

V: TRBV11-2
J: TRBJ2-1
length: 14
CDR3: ASSSTGSHFYNEQF

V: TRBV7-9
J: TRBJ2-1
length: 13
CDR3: ASSSDGTGRHEQF

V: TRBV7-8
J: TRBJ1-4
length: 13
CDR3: ASTKYKTAREKLF

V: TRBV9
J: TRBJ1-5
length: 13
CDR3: ASSVGGNSNQPQH

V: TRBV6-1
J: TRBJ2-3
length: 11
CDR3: ASRARGTDTQY

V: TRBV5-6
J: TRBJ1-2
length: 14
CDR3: ASSLGQGALSYGYT

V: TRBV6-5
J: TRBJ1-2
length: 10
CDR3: ASSYGGIGYT

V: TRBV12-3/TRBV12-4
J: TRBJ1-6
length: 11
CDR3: ASSPGKASPLH

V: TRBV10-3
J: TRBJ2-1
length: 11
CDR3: AICGGGPNEQF

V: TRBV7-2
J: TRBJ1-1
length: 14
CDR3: ASSLNSAWSLLEAF

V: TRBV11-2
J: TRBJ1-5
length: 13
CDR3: ASSLLWPSNQPQH

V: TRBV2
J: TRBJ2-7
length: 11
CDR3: ASSEALRYEQY

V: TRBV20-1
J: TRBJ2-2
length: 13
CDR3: SARPQEADTGELF

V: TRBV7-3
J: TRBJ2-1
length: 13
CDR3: ASSLRVWGYNEQF

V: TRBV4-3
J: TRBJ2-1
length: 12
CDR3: ASSQESLGDEQF

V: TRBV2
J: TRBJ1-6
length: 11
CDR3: ASSADHNSPLH

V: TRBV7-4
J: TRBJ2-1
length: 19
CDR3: ASSSRVGDRGPGPSFNEQF

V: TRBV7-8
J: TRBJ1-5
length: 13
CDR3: ASSLGVHSNQPQH

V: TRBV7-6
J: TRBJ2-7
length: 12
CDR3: ASSPGRLTYEQY

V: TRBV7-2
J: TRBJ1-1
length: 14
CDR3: ASSPHPQGRYTEAF

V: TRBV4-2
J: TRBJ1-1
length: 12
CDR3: ASSQEGVGTEAF

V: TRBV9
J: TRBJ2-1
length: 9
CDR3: ASSVSREQF

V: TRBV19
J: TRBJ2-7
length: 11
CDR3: ASSDTLFDEQY

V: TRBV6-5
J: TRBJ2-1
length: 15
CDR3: ASSYYLAGGIYNEQF